The 9 T cell receptor beta chains in this list originate from one sample, sequenced in a study of shared clonotypes between healthy human individuals. Assay: immunoSEQ multiplex PCR; the TCRdb copy retains only in-frame clones and omits some. The table shows over 2 million clones, with around 96% occurring only once. Positive CCR7 selection of CD45RO-negative cells yielded the naive CD8 cells, and terminally differentiated effector memory CD45RA+ cells were excluded. The source material was naive CD8+ T cells sorted from blood. The receptors were gathered from a man in his late teens or twenties in good health.

This clone was observed a single time. V is TRBV7-2 and J is TRBJ1-3; perhaps TRBD1 as D (6 bases). In germline, CDR1 is SGHTA, CDR2 FQGNSA. V was shortened by 6 bases and J by 0 bases, with 12 bases between the two germline ends. CDR3 length equals 15 residues. Here the CDR3 reads CASSRDRSSGNTIYF. The CDR3 DNA sequence: TGTGCCAGCAGTAGAGACAGGAGCTCTGGAAACACCATATATTTT.

This clone appeared once. Other DNA variants within this sample encode the same CDR3. This chain uses TRBV6-5 with TRBJ1-2; D is perhaps TRBD1 (5 bases). This CDR3 contains 13 residues. V gave up 5 bases and J gave up 4 bases, with 11 bases separating them. Germline assignment: CDR1 MNHEY and CDR2 SVGAGI. The chain's CDR3 is CASSPGGSYGYTF. The CDR3 nucleotides are TGTGCCAGCAGTCCGGGGGGGAGCTATGGCTACACCTTC.

The chain carries TRBV10-2 and TRBJ1-6; D might be TRBD1 (5 bases). The CDR3 consists of 15 residues. The germline CDR1 and CDR2 sequences are WSHSY and SAAADI. V was pared by 10 bases and J by 0 bases, with 13 bases between. The CDR3: CATVPGSSYNSPLHF. In DNA form, the CDR3 reads TGCGCCACGGTACCAGGGAGCTCCTATAATTCACCCCTCCACTTT.

The V gene is TRBV6-1, the J gene TRBJ2-7, with 11 bases that match TRBD2. The CDR3 is made up of 16 amino acids. V was pared by 2 bases and J by 5 bases, with 8 bases of the junction left unmatched. CDR1 is MNHNS and CDR2 is SASEGT in the germline V gene. The CDR3 sequence: CASSETRLAGLDEQYF. CDR3 in DNA: TGTGCCAGCAGTGAAACAAGACTAGCGGGATTAGACGAGCAGTACTTC.

Concerning this clone: Other DNA sequences in this sample translate to the same CDR3. CDR3 sequence (DNA): TGCGCCAGCAGCCACCGGACAGGGACCTACGAGCAGTACTTC. It encodes CASSHRTGTYEQYF. The chain is built from TRBV4-1 and TRBJ2-7, with 8 bases lining up with TRBD1. V lost 3 bases and J lost 2; bases outside the gene matches: 3. Germline V gene lookup returns CDR1 MGHRA and CDR2 YSYEKL. The CDR3 covers 14 residues.

The chain employs TRBV29-1 and TRBJ2-5; TRBD2 matches 7 bases. The J call is in doubt because the DNA end fits TRBJ2-7 better. Germline CDR1 and CDR2: SQVTM and ANQGSEA. This CDR3 is 12 amino acids long. CDR3 DNA sequence: TGCAGCGTTACCCCGGGGGGCTACGAGCAGTACTTC. Translation gives CSVTPGGYEQYF.

This clone was counted a single time. The J gene is TRBJ2-2, the V gene TRBV7-9, with TRBD2 matching 10 bases. CDR1 and CDR2 from the germline V gene are SEHNR and FQNEAQ (reference sequence). Unmatched junction bases numbered 6, after V lost 2 bases and J lost 9 bases. The CDR3 covers 15 residues. DNA of the CDR3: TGTGCCAGCAGCTTATTCCCTAGCGGGAGTCGGGAGCTGTTTTTT. Protein: CASSLFPSGSRELFF. Using reference TRBV7-9 and TRBJ2-2 for the parts outside the CDR3, the full variable domain is DTGVSQNPRHKITKRGQNVTFRCDPISEHNRLYWYRQTLGQGPEFLTYFQNEAQLEKSRLLSDRFSAERPKGSFSTLEIQRTEQGDSAMYLCASSLFPSGSRELFFGEGSRLTVL.

In the case of this clone: The sample contains more than one DNA sequence encoding this CDR3. This chain uses TRBV5-6 with TRBJ2-7, with 10 bases identical to TRBD2. CDR1 and CDR2 from the germline V gene are SGHDT and YYEEEE. Losses at the gene ends were 5 bases for V and 4 bases for J; bases not matched to a gene: 6. The CDR3 loop spans 14 amino acids. The CDR3 sequence: CASSTGLAVYEQYF. For the CDR3, the DNA is TGTGCCAGCAGTACCGGACTAGCGGTATACGAGCAGTACTTC.

The V call is TRBV13, the J call TRBJ2-3; 7 positions match TRBD2. The length of the CDR3 is 15 residues. The V segment lost 5 bases and the J segment 0 bases; nucleotides outside the gene matches: 5. Germline CDR1 PRHDT, CDR2 FYEKMQ (reference sequence). CDR3 bases: TGTGCCAGCAGCCCCTGGGGGGGAAGCACAGATACGCAGTATTTT. It is translated as CASSPWGGSTDTQYF.